One sample yielded the 28 T cell receptor beta chains listed below, sequenced in a study of T cell responses to AZD1222 COVID-19 vaccine (dated by TCRdb to about 2021). This specimen's time point label, per the study, means: baseline before first vaccination. To prepare the library, the immunoSEQ multiplex PCR assay was applied. TCRdb took over this immuneACCESS table, retaining in-frame rearrangements with V and J assigned. Such tables are incomplete; in checked studies, under half of the missing clones stem from an unresolved V gene, and the remainder is unexplained. A total of under 85,000 clones appear in this sample, around nine tenths of them only once. Clones ranked in the top ten supply approximately 11% of the sample. The sequencing used peripheral blood, collected on day 0 of AZD1222 vaccination. The receptors were sampled from an adult in good health.

The gene calls are TRBV9 and TRBJ2-5; 10 nucleotides align to TRBD2. Germline assignment: CDR1 SGDLS and CDR2 YYNGEE. Unmatched junction bases numbered 7, after V lost 0 bases and J lost 5 bases. CDR3 size: 16 residues. The DNA for the CDR3 is TGTGCCAGCAGCGTAGAGGCTAGCGGGAGCTGGGAGACCCAGTACTTC. Protein sequence: CASSVEASGSWETQYF.

The chain recombines TRBV19 with TRBJ2-1, with a possible D match to TRBD2 (5 bases). CDR1 and CDR2 from the germline V gene are LNHDA and SQIVND (reference sequence). This CDR3 has 16 amino acids. The V end was cut by 1 base, the J end by 2 bases, with 12 bases between. CDR3 nucleotide sequence: TGTGCCAGTAGTATAGGGGCTAGCCCCGCCTACAATGAGCAGTTCTTC. Its protein product is CASSIGASPAYNEQFF.

This clone has only one observation. The chain carries TRBV29-1 and TRBJ1-3; D call uncertain. Trimming took 0 bases from V and 4 from J, leaving 16 bases between them. The CDR3 runs 16 residues. The germline V gene has CDR1 SQVTM and CDR2 ANQGSEA. CDR3 amino acids: CSVEDPGRTGGNTIYF. Written as DNA, the CDR3 is TGCAGCGTTGAAGATCCTGGTCGTACGGGGGGAAACACCATATATTTT.

The chain uses TRBV6-5 and TRBJ2-4, with D perhaps matching TRBD1 (6 bases). There are 14 residues in the CDR3. Germline CDR1 is MNHEY and CDR2 is SVGAGI. V lost 6 bases to trimming and J lost 6 bases, with 15 bases between them. CDR3: CASRTGPRGNIQYF. The CDR3 DNA reads as TGTGCCAGCAGGACAGGCCCTCGGGGAAACATTCAGTACTTC.

The J gene is TRBJ1-4, the V gene TRBV6-5, with no clear D. The CDR3 has 16 amino acids. The V gene's germline CDR1 is MNHEY and CDR2 SVGAGI. Trimming removed 4 bases from V and 5 bases from J, with 17 bases in between. CDR3 in DNA: TGTGCCAGCAGTTTCAACCACGCCGGAGGAAATGAAAAACTGTTTTTT. Its translation is CASSFNHAGGNEKLFF.

This sequence joins TRBV7-8 and TRBJ2-3; unclear D gene. The CDR3 runs 14 residues. CDR1 SGHVS and CDR2 FQNEAQ come from the germline V gene. V was shortened by 4 bases and J by 7 bases, with 15 bases between the two germline ends. For the CDR3, the DNA is TGTGCCAGCAGCTCGAGACTTCACCCGTATACGCAGTATTTT. Translated: CASSSRLHPYTQYF.

The rearrangement uses TRBV9 and TRBJ2-1; 16 bases are shared with TRBD2. CDR3 length equals 17 residues. Trimming at V came to 4 bases and at J to 4 bases, leaving 5 bases not matched to a gene. Germline V gene data show CDR1 as SGDLS and CDR2 as YYNGEE. CDR3 DNA: TGTGCCAGCAGCCCCAGGGGACTAGCGGGGGGGTACAATGAGCAGTTCTTC. It translates to CASSPRGLAGGYNEQFF. Complete variable domain (other parts from reference TRBV9 and TRBJ2-1): DSGVTQTPKHLITATGQRVTLRCSPRSGDLSVYWYQQSLDQGLQFLIQYYNGEERAKGNILERFSAQQFPDLHSELNLSSLELGDSALYFCASSPRGLAGGYNEQFFGPGTRLTVL.

The chain recombines TRBV3-1 (or the pseudogene TRBV3-2) with TRBJ2-3; either TRBD1 or TRBD2 may fit D (6 bases each). V dropped 4 bases and J dropped 10 bases, with 12 bases sitting between them. CDR1 and CDR2 from the germline V gene are LGHDT and YNNKEL (reference sequence). This CDR3 has 12 amino acids. The CDR3 sequence: CASSPRGLAQYF. CDR3 bases: TGTGCCAGCAGCCCCCGGGGGCTGGCGCAGTATTTT.

The J gene is TRBJ2-7, the V gene TRBV10-3, with TRBD1 matching 8 bases. V was clipped by 4 bases and J by 9 bases; unmatched bases: 11. The CDR3 loop spans 14 amino acids. The germline V gene has CDR1 ENHRY and CDR2 SYGVKD. CDR3 sequence reads: CAISGSPQGAVQYF. DNA of the CDR3: TGTGCCATCAGTGGATCCCCGCAGGGGGCAGTGCAGTACTTC.

The chain has TRBV10-3 and TRBJ1-6, with 7 bases fitting TRBD1. The CDR3 consists of 17 residues. The junction had 4 bases not matched to a gene; V was cut back by 0 bases and J by 2 bases. The germline V gene encodes CDR1 ENHRY and CDR2 SYGVKD. The DNA for the CDR3 is TGTGCCATCAGTGAGTCGGCCGACAGGGCCTATAATTCACCCCTCCACTTT. Amino acid sequence: CAISESADRAYNSPLHF.

The chain carries TRBV5-1 and TRBJ1-1; no definite D call. Trimming took off 0 bases at V and 1 base at J, with 10 bases between the two ends. This CDR3 contains 15 residues. Per the germline V gene, CDR1 is SGHRS and CDR2 is YFSETQ. CDR3 region: CASSLAFAGNTEAFF. CDR3 sequence (DNA): TGCGCCAGCAGCTTGGCCTTTGCGGGGAACACTGAAGCTTTCTTT.

V usage is TRBV5-1 and J usage is TRBJ1-5; D gene uncertain. Germline CDR1 SGHRS, CDR2 YFSETQ. This CDR3 is built from 14 residues. The germline V and J ends were trimmed by 4 bases and 2 bases, with 10 bases remaining between them. The CDR3 loop reads CASSPRAGNQPQHF. CDR3 bases: TGCGCCAGCAGCCCGAGGGCGGGCAATCAGCCCCAGCATTTT.

V is TRBV5-1 and J is TRBJ2-3; 7 nucleotides match TRBD1. The CDR3 consists of 16 residues. The V gene end was trimmed by 4 bases and the J gene end by 4 bases; junction bases not matched to a gene: 12. Germline CDR1 reads SGHRS; CDR2 reads YFSETQ. The CDR3 DNA is TGCGCCAGCAGCCCGACAACGGGACAGATTCCAGATACGCAGTATTTT. This codes for CASSPTTGQIPDTQYF.

The chain links TRBV24-1 to TRBJ2-7; 8 nucleotides agree with TRBD2. Per germline, CDR1 KGHDR and CDR2 SFDVKD. The CDR3 contains 14 residues. Losses at the gene ends were 7 bases for V and 5 bases for J; bases not matched to a gene: 9. CDR3 DNA: TGTGCCACCAGCCGGGGAGGGCGGGAGGACGAGCAGTACTTC. Translation: CATSRGGREDEQYF.

The chain uses TRBV4-2 and TRBJ2-3, with TRBD2 matching over 7 bases. The CDR3 is 15 residues long. Germline CDR1 is LGHNA and CDR2 is YNFKEQ. V shed 3 bases and J 0 bases; nucleotides not matched to a gene: 3. The CDR3 bases are TGTGCCAGCAGCCAGCGGGAGAAAAGCACAGATACGCAGTATTTT. It specifies CASSQREKSTDTQYF.

The V gene is TRBV30, the J gene TRBJ2-5; D ambiguous. Germline V gene data show CDR1 as GTSNPN and CDR2 as SVGIG (reference sequence). The V gene lost 0 bases and the J gene lost 1 base, with 6 bases spanning the gap. The CDR3 is made up of 13 amino acids. The CDR3 loop is CAWSVLPQETQYF. The CDR3 DNA is TGTGCCTGGAGTGTTTTGCCCCAAGAGACCCAGTACTTC.

This sequence joins TRBV19 and TRBJ2-3; TRBD2 agrees at 7 bases. Trimming cost V 4 bases and J 2 bases; bases outside gene matches: 18. Per the germline V gene, CDR1 is LNHDA and CDR2 is SQIVND (reference sequence). CDR3 length: 19 amino acids. The CDR3 nucleotides are TGTGCCAGTAGTAGCCTGGGCCGAGCGGGATGGGAAACCACAGATACGCAGTATTTT. This codes for CASSSLGRAGWETTDTQYF.

A single count supports this clone. The chain links TRBV12-3 or TRBV12-4 to TRBJ2-2; D uncertain. Deletions cut 5 bases from V and 6 bases from J, with 10 bases between. The CDR3 has 13 amino acids. This chain's CDR3 is CASSQDHAGELFF. The CDR3 region has the DNA TGTGCCAGCAGTCAGGACCACGCCGGGGAGCTGTTTTTT.

The CDR3 coding sequence is TGCAGTGCTAGTCGGGGGGGTATGAATCAGCCCCAGCATTTT. Its translation: CSASRGGMNQPQHF. The rearrangement uses TRBV20-1 and TRBJ1-5; D is possibly TRBD1 (5 bases). Trimming shortened V by 3 bases and J by 4 bases, and 13 bases separated the two germline ends. This CDR3 is built from 14 residues. Germline V gene sequence: CDR1 DFQATT, CDR2 SNEGSKA (reference sequence).

V gene TRBV2 combines with J gene TRBJ1-2, with 8 bases identical to TRBD1. The ends lost 6 bases at V and 7 bases at J; junction bases unmatched: 7. Looked up from germline, CDR1 is SNHLY and CDR2 is FYNNEI. CDR3 length equals 13 residues. This chain's CDR3 is CASRLTGEGGYTF. The CDR3 DNA reads as TGTGCCAGCAGGCTGACAGGGGAGGGTGGCTACACCTTC.

This rearrangement joins TRBV18 to TRBJ2-7, with D tentatively TRBD1 (5 bases). This CDR3 is 15 amino acids long. V lost 6 bases and J 6 bases, leaving 21 bases between the germline ends. Per the germline V gene, CDR1 is KGHSH and CDR2 is LQKENI. The CDR3 reads CASSQSDTQGSEQYF. The CDR3 region has the DNA TGTGCCAGCTCGCAATCGGACACCCAAGGTTCCGAGCAGTACTTC.

This sequence joins TRBV4-1 and TRBJ2-7; D is undetermined. Germline CDR1 reads MGHRA; CDR2 reads YSYEKL. The CDR3 sequence is 13 residues long. The V and J ends lost 4 bases and 8 bases respectively, with 15 bases between them. CDR3 amino acids: CASSPSEKTKQYF. CDR3 DNA sequence: TGCGCCAGCAGCCCCTCGGAAAAAACAAAGCAGTACTTC.

The chain recombines TRBV2 with TRBJ2-7; no definite D call. The CDR3 totals 14 residues. Germline CDR1 and CDR2: SNHLY and FYNNEI. The V gene lost 2 bases and the J gene lost 1 base, with 9 bases spanning the gap. In DNA, the CDR3 is TGTGCCAGCAGTGAACCCCCCCTTTCCTACGAGCAGTACTTC. Its protein is CASSEPPLSYEQYF.

The chain combines TRBV30 with TRBJ2-2, with D unresolved. V dropped 0 bases and J dropped 4 bases, with 6 bases sitting between them. The CDR3 loop spans 13 amino acids. Germline V gene data show CDR1 as GTSNPN and CDR2 as SVGIG (reference sequence). CDR3 sequence (DNA): TGTGCCTGGAGTGTCGTGGGCACCGGGGAGCTGTTTTTT. It specifies CAWSVVGTGELFF. The variable domain in full, with the rest retrieved from reference TRBV30 and TRBJ2-2, is SQTIHQWPATLVQPVGSPLSLECTVEGTSNPNLYWYRQAAGRGLQLLFYSVGIGQISSEVPQNLSASRPQDRQFILSSKKLLLSDSGFYLCAWSVVGTGELFFGEGSRLTVL.

V usage is TRBV12-5 and J usage is TRBJ2-3; D gene uncertain. The germline V and J ends were trimmed by 7 bases and 1 base, with 9 bases remaining between them. In germline, CDR1 is LGHNT, CDR2 FRNRAP. This CDR3 has 13 residues. CDR3 region: CASALSGTDTQYF. As DNA, the CDR3 is TGTGCTAGTGCCCTCTCAGGCACAGATACGCAGTATTTT.

V is TRBV19 and J is TRBJ2-5; D unresolved. The ends were cut back, 8 bases at V and 0 bases at J, with 7 bases in the middle. The V gene's germline CDR1 is LNHDA and CDR2 SQIVND (reference sequence). This CDR3 comprises 12 residues. The CDR3 here is CASGVHQETQYF. In nucleotides, the CDR3 is TGTGCCAGTGGGGTACACCAAGAGACCCAGTACTTC.

This clone has at least ten counts. The rearrangement joins TRBV4-1 to TRBJ1-2, with D maybe TRBD1 (5 bases). CDR1 and CDR2 (germline): MGHRA, YSYEKL. The V end was cut by 1 base, the J end by 7 bases, with 13 bases between. The CDR3 loop spans 14 amino acids. In DNA form, the CDR3 reads TGCGCCAGCAGCCAAGCCAGGGAAGTGGGTGGCTACACCTTC. It encodes CASSQAREVGGYTF.

The rearrangement joins TRBV18 to TRBJ2-1, with D hard to call. Germline CDR1 KGHSH, CDR2 LQKENI. CDR3 size: 12 residues. V lost 3 bases, J lost 7 bases, and 7 bases lay in between. The CDR3 DNA is TGTGCCAGCTCACCTTTATGGAATGAGCAGTTCTTC. As protein: CASSPLWNEQFF.